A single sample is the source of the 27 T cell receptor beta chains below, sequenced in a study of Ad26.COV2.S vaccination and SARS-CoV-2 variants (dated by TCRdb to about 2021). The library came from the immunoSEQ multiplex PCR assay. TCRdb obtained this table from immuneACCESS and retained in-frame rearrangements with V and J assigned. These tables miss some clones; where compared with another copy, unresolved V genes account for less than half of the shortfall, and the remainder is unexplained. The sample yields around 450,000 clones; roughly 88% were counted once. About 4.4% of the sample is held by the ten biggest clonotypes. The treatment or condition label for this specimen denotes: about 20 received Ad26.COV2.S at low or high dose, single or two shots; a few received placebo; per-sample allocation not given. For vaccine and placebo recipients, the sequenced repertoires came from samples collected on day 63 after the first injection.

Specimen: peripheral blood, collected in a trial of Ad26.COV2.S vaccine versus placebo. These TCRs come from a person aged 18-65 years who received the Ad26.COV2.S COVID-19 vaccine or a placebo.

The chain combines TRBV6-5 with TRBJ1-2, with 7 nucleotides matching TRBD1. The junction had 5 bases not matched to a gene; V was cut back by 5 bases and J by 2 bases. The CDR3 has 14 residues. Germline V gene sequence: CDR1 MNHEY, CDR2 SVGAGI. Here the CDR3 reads CASSRDRQNYGYTF. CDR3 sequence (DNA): TGTGCCAGCAGTCGGGACAGACAGAACTATGGCTACACCTTC.

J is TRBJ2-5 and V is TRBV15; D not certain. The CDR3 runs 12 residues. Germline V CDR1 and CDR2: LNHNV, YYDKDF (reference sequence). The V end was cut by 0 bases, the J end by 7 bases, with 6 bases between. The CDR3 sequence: CATSRDDGTQYF. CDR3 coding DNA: TGTGCCACCAGCAGAGATGACGGGACCCAGTACTTC.

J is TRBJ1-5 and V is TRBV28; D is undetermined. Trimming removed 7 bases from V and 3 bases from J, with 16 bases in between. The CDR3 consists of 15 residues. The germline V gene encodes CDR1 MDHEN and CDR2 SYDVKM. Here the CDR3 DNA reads TGTGCCAGCAAGGAGTCCTTGGGTTACAATCAGCCCCAGCATTTT. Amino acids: CASKESLGYNQPQHF.

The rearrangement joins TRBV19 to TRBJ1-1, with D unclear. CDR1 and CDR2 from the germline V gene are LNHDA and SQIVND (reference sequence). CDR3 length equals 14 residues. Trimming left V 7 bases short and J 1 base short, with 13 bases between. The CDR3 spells CASTAVGGNTEAFF. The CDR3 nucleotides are TGTGCCAGTACGGCCGTTGGAGGGAACACTGAAGCTTTCTTT.

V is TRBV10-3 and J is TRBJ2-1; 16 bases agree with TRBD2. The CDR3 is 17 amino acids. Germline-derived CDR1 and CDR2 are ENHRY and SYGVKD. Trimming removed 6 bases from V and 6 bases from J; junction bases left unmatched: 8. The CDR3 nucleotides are TGTGCCATCAGCCCGGGACTAGCGGGAGGGCCGACCAATGAGCAGTTCTTC. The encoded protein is CAISPGLAGGPTNEQFF.

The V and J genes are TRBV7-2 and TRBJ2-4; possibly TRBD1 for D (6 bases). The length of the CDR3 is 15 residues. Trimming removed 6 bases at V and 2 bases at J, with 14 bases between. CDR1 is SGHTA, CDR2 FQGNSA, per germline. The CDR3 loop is CASRTTGSTKNIQYF. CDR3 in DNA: TGTGCCAGCAGGACAACAGGGAGCACCAAAAACATTCAGTACTTC.

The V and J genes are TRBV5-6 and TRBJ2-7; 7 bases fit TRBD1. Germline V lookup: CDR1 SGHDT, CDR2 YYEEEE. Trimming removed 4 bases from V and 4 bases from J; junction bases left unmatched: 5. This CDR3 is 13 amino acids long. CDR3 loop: CASSAGQVYEQYF. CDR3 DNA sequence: TGTGCCAGCAGCGCCGGACAGGTTTACGAGCAGTACTTC.

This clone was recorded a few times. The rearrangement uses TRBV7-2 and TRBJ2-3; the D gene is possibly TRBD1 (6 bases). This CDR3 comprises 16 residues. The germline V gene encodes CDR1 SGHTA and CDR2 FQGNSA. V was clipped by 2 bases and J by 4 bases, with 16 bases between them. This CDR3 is CASSLRTGYRADTQYF. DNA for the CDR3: TGTGCCAGCAGCTTAAGGACGGGATACAGGGCAGATACGCAGTATTTT.

Here the CDR3 DNA reads TGCAGTGCTAGTACCGGGGGGAGGAATCAGCCCCAGCATTTT. This translates into CSASTGGRNQPQHF. The chain recombines TRBV20-1 with TRBJ1-5; TRBD1 might be the D (5 bases). V gave up 3 bases and J gave up 4 bases, with 13 bases separating them. The CDR3 runs 14 residues. The germline V gene encodes CDR1 DFQATT and CDR2 SNEGSKA (reference sequence).

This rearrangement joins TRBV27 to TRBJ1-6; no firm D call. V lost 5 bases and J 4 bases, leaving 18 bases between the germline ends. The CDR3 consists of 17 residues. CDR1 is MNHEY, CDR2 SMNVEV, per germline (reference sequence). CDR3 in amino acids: CASSHNREAPYNSPLHF. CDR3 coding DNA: TGTGCCAGCAGTCACAACCGGGAGGCTCCTTATAATTCACCCCTCCACTTT.

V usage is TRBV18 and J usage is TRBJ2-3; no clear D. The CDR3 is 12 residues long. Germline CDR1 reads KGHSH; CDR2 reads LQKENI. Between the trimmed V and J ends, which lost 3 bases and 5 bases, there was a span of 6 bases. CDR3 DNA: TGTGCCAGCTCACCGGACCGAGATACGCAGTATTTT. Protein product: CASSPDRDTQYF.

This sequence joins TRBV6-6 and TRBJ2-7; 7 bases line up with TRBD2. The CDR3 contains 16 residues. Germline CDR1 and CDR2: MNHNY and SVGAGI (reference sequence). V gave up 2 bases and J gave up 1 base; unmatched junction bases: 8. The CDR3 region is CASSYAPGGGSYEQYF. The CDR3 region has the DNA TGTGCCAGCAGTTACGCCCCTGGCGGGGGATCCTACGAGCAGTACTTC.

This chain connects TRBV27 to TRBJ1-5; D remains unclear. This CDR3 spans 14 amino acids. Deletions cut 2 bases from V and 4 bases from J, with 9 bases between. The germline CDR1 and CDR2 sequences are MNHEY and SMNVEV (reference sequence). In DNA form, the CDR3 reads TGTGCCAGCAGTTTAGTGCCCCAGAATCAGCCCCAGCATTTT. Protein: CASSLVPQNQPQHF.

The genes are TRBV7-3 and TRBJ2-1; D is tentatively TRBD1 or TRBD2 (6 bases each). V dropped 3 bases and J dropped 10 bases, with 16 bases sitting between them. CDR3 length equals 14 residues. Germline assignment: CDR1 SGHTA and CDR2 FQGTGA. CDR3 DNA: TGTGCCAGCAGCTTCGGGATTGGGGGGCGGGAGCAGTTCTTC. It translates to CASSFGIGGREQFF.

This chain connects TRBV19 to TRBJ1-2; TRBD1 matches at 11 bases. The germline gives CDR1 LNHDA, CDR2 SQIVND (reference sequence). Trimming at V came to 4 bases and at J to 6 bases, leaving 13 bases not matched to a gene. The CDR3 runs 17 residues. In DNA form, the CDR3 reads TGTGCCAGTAGTACGGGCCTGGACAGGGGGCGCGGACATGGCTACACCTTC. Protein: CASSTGLDRGRGHGYTF.

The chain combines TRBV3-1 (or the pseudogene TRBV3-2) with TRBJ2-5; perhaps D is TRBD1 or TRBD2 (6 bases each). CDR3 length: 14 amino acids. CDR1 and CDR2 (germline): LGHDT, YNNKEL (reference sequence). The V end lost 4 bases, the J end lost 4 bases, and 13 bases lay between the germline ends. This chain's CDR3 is CASSRSTGAETQYF. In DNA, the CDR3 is TGTGCCAGCAGCCGTTCCACGGGGGCAGAGACCCAGTACTTC.

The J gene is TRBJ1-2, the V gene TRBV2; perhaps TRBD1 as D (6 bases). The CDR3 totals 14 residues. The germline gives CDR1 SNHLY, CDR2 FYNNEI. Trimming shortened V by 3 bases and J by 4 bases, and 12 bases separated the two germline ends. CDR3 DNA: TGTGCCAGCAGTGACTCGGGGGCCGGCTATGGCTACACCTTC. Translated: CASSDSGAGYGYTF.

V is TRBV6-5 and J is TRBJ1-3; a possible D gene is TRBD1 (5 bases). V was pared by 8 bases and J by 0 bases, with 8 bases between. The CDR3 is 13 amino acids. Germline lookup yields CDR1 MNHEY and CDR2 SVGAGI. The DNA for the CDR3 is TGTGCCAGCGGACAACGCTCTGGAAACACCATATATTTT. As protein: CASGQRSGNTIYF.

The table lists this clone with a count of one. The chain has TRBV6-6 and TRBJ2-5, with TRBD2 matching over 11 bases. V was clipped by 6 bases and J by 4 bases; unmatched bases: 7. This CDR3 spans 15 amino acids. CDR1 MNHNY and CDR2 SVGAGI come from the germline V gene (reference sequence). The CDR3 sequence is CASSRPTSGAETQYF. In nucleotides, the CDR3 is TGTGCCAGCAGCCGCCCGACTAGCGGGGCAGAGACCCAGTACTTC.

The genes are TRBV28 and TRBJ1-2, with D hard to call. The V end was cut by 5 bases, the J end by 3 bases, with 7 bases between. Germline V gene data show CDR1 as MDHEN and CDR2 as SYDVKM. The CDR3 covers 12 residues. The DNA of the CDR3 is TGTGCCAGCAGTCATGGGTACTATGGCTACACCTTC. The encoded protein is CASSHGYYGYTF.

The CDR3 reads CASADATNEKLFF. The CDR3 coding sequence is TGTGCCTCTGCGGACGCAACTAATGAAAAACTGTTTTTT. This chain uses TRBV24-1 with TRBJ1-4, with unresolved D. The CDR3 is 13 amino acids. The V and J ends lost 12 bases and 0 bases respectively, with 10 bases between them. The germline CDR1 and CDR2 sequences are KGHDR and SFDVKD.

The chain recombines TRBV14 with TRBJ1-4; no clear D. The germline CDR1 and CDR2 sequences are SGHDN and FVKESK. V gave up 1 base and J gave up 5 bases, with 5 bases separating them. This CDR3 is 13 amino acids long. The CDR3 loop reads CASSQARNEKLFF. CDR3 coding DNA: TGTGCCAGCAGCCAAGCCCGAAATGAAAAACTGTTTTTT. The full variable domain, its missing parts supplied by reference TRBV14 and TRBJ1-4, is EAGVTQFPSHSVIEKGQTVTLRCDPISGHDNLYWYRRVMGKEIKFLLHFVKESKQDESGMPNNRFLAERTGGTYSTLKVQPAELEDSGVYFCASSQARNEKLFFGSGTQLSVL.

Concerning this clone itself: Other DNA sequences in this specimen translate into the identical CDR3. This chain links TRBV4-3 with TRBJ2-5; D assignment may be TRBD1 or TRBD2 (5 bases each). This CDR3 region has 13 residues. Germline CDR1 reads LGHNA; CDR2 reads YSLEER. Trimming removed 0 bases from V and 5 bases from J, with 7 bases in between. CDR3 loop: CASSQDREETQYF. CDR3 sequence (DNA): TGCGCCAGCAGCCAAGACAGGGAGGAGACCCAGTACTTC.

The CDR3 protein is CASSLQGQSGEQFF. Here the CDR3 DNA reads TGTGCCAGTAGTTTGCAGGGACAATCGGGTGAGCAGTTCTTC. J is TRBJ2-1 and V is TRBV19, with a tentative D call TRBD1 (6 bases). This CDR3 is built from 14 residues. Germline lookup yields CDR1 LNHDA and CDR2 SQIVND (reference sequence). Trimming stripped 5 bases from V and 9 bases from J, with 17 bases between.

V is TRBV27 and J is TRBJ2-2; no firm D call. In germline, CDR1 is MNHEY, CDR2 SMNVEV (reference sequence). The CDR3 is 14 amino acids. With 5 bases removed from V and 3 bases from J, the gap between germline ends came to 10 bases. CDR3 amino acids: CASSPLGDTGELFF. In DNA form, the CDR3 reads TGTGCCAGCAGTCCCTTAGGAGACACCGGGGAGCTGTTTTTT.

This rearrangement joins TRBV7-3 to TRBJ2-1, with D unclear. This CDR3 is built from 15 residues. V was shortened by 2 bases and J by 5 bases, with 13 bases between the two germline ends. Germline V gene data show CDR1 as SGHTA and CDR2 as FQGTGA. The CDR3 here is CASSLSAETHNEQFF. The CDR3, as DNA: TGTGCCAGCAGCTTATCGGCGGAAACTCACAATGAGCAGTTCTTC.

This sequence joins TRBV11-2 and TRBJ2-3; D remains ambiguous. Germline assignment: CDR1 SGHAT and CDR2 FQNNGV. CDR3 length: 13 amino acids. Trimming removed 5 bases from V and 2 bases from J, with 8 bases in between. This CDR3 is CASSPTDTDTQYF. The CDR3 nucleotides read TGTGCCAGCAGCCCTACCGACACAGATACGCAGTATTTT.